This is a list of T cell receptor beta chains from one sample in a study of CD8+ T cells in alopecia areata. Profiling relied on immunoSEQ multiplex PCR, and the TCRdb table lists in-frame clones only, not all of them. The repertoire consists of more than 200,000 clones, with over 40% occurring once and the leading ten covering approximately 2.9%. The sequencing used CD4+ T cells sorted from blood, collected around week 36, from a patient treated with tofacitinib. Receptor source: a human donor with alopecia areata. CDR3s include the opening cysteine and the closing phenylalanine or tryptophan. The D gene is left open where the match is weak. For some rows the clone size is stated as once, few or many, or as a class when expanded; others skip it.

>.|TRBV4-1|TRBJ1-2|few
TGCGCCAGCAGCCAAGATTATCCTCCTACAGGGCCCCATGGCTACACCTTC
CASSQDYPPTGPHGYTF
>.|TRBV7-9|TRBJ2-4|few
TGTGCCAGCAGCCCCCCTGAGGGCCGAAACATTCAGTACTTC
CASSPPEGRNIQYF
>.|TRBV19|TRBJ2-1|.
TGTGCCAGTAACGGTAAGCTGACCTACAATGAGCAGTTCTTC
CASNGKLTYNEQFF
>TRBD2|TRBV29-1|TRBJ2-1|few
TGCAGCGTTGCAGTAGCGGGAGTCTACAATGAGCAGTTCTTC
CSVAVAGVYNEQFF
>.|TRBV5-1|TRBJ2-3|few
TGCGCCAGCAGCTCCCAGGGCAGGTTAGATACGCAGTATTTT
CASSSQGRLDTQYF
>TRBD2|TRBV29-1|TRBJ2-3|.
TGCAGCGTCGTAGGAGGGCTAGCGGGAGCGGGAGATACGCAGTATTTT
CSVVGGLAGAGDTQYF
>TRBD2|TRBV5-1|TRBJ2-3|few
TGCGCCAGCAGCTATCACCCTACGGGGGGAAGGACAGATACGCAGTATTTT
CASSYHPTGGRTDTQYF
>.|TRBV11-2|TRBJ1-4|.
TGTGCCAGCAGCTTAGGACAGGCCAATGAAAAACTGTTTTTT
CASSLGQANEKLFF
>.|TRBV11-2|TRBJ2-3|few
TGTGCCAGCAGCTTAGATCGGGCTATAGCTACGGATACGCAGTATTTT
CASSLDRAIATDTQYF
>TRBD2|TRBV29-1|TRBJ2-1|few
TGCAGCGTTGAAAACGCTCGGACTAGCGCACACCCTTACAATGAGCAGTTCTTC
CSVENARTSAHPYNEQFF